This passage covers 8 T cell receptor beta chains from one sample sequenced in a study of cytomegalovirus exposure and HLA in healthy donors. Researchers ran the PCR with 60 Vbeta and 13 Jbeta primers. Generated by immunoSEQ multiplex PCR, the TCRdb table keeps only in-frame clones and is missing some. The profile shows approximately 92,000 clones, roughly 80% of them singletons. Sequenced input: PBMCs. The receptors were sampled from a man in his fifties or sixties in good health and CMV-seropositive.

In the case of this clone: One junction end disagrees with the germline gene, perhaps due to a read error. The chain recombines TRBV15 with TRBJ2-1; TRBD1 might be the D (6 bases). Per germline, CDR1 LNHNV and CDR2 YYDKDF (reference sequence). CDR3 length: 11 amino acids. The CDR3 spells CATSRDTNRVF. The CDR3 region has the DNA TGTGCCACCAGCAGAGATACAAACAGGGTCTTC. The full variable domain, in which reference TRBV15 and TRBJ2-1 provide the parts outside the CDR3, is DAMVIQNPRYQVTQFGKPVTLSCSQTLNHNVMYWYQQKSSQAPKLLFHYYDKDFNNEADTPDNFQSRRPNTSFCFLDIRSPGLGDTAMYLCATSRDTNRVFGPGTRLTVL.

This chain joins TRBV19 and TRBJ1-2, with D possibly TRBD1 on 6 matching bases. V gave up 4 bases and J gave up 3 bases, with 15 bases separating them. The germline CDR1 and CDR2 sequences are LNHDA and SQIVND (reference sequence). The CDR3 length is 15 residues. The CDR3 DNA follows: TGTGCCAGTAGTAGAAGCTACAGGGAGTACTATGGCTACACCTTC. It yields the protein CASSRSYREYYGYTF.

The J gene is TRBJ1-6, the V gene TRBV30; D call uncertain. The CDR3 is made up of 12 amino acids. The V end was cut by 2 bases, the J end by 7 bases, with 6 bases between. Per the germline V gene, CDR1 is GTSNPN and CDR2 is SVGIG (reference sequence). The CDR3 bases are TGTGCCTGGAGTTTGTTAAATTCACCCCTCCACTTT. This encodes CAWSLLNSPLHF.

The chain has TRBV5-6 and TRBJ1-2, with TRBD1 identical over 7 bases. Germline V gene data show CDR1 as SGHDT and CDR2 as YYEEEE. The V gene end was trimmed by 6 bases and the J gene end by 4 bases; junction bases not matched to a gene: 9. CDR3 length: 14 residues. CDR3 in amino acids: CASNVGQEPYGYTF. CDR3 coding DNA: TGTGCCAGCAACGTAGGACAGGAGCCCTATGGCTACACCTTC.

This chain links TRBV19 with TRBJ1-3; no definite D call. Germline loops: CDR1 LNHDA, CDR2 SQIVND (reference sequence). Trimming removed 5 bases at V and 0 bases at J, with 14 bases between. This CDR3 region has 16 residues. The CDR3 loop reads CASSGGRITSGNTIYF. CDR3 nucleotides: TGTGCCAGTAGTGGAGGACGGATTACCTCTGGAAACACCATATATTTT.

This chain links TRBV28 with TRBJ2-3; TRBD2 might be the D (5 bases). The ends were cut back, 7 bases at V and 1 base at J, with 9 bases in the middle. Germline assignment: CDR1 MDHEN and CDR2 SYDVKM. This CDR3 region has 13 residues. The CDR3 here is CASTEGGTDTQYF. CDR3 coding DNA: TGTGCCAGCACAGAGGGCGGCACAGATACGCAGTATTTT. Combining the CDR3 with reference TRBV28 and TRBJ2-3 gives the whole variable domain DVKVTQSSRYLVKRTGEKVFLECVQDMDHENMFWYRQDPGLGLRLIYFSYDVKMKEKGDIPEGYSVSREKKERFSLILESASTNQTSMYLCASTEGGTDTQYFGPGTRLTVL.

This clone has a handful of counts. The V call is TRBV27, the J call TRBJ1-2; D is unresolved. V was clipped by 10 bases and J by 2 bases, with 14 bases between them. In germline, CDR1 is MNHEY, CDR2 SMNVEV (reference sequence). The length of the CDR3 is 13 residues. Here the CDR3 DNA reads TGTGCCACCGCCCCGAGAGCAAACTATGGCTACACCTTC. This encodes CATAPRANYGYTF.

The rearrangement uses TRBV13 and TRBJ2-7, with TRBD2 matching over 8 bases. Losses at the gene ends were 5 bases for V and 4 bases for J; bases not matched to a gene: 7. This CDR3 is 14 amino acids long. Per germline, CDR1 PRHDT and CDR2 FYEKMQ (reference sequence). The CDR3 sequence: CASSTGGVLYEQYF. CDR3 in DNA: TGTGCCAGCAGCACCGGGGGGGTCCTTTACGAGCAGTACTTC.